These 13 T cell receptor beta chains were sequenced from one sample in a study of PD-1 blockade in mismatch repair-deficient tumors. TCRdb's table, derived via immunoSEQ multiplex PCR, lists solely in-frame clones and lacks some. This table holds around 130,000 clones, roughly 86% found once. The source was peripheral blood, collected just over 70 weeks after starting pembrolizumab. The receptor set was obtained from an adult with mismatch repair-deficient cancer.

A single count supports this clone. The chain couples TRBV18 to TRBJ2-2; a possible D gene is TRBD2 (6 bases). This CDR3 is built from 15 residues. The V and J ends lost 8 bases and 6 bases respectively, with 19 bases between them. CDR1 is KGHSH and CDR2 is LQKENI in the germline V gene. The DNA for the CDR3 is TGTGCCAGCACCGACCCCGCGCGGGGCGCCGGGGAGCTGTTTTTT. The encoded protein is CASTDPARGAGELFF.

This clone has just a few counts. CDR3 DNA: TGTGCCATCAGTGTCGCCGGGAACACTGAAGCTTTCTTT. Protein product: CAISVAGNTEAFF. The chain is built from TRBV10-3 and TRBJ1-1; unclear D gene. Germline V gene lookup returns CDR1 ENHRY and CDR2 SYGVKD. The CDR3 covers 13 residues. V lost 4 bases to trimming and J lost 1 base, with 7 bases between them.

For the CDR3, the DNA is TGTGCCAGCAGCTTACAGGGAGAGGCGGACACTGAAGCTTTCTTT. It yields the protein CASSLQGEADTEAFF. V is TRBV5-4 and J is TRBJ1-1, with D perhaps TRBD1 (6 bases). The CDR3 loop spans 15 amino acids. Between the trimmed V and J ends, which lost 2 bases and 3 bases, there was a span of 14 bases. Germline CDR1 reads SGHNT; CDR2 reads YYREEE (reference sequence). The variable domain in full, with the rest retrieved from reference TRBV5-4 and TRBJ1-1, is ETGVTQSPTHLIKTRGQQVTLRCSSQSGHNTVSWYQQALGQGPQFIFQYYREEENGRGNFPPRFSGLQFPNYSSELNVNALELDDSALYLCASSLQGEADTEAFFGQGTRLTVV.

This clone was seen a single time. The chain joins TRBV11-2 to TRBJ2-5; TRBD2 is a possible D gene (6 bases). The CDR3 has 16 residues. Germline-derived CDR1 and CDR2 are SGHAT and FQNNGV. With 6 bases removed from V and 2 bases from J, the gap between germline ends came to 19 bases. The DNA of the CDR3 is TGTGCCAGCAGTCCCTGGGGACTGACCCTTCAAGAGACCCAGTACTTC. It is translated as CASSPWGLTLQETQYF.

This chain uses TRBV7-6 with TRBJ2-1; 7 positions agree with TRBD1. V gave up 3 bases and J gave up 2 bases; unmatched junction bases: 4. The length of the CDR3 is 15 residues. CDR1 SGHVS and CDR2 FNYEAQ come from the germline V gene. The CDR3: CASSLSRGTYNEQFF. The CDR3 DNA sequence: TGTGCCAGCAGCTTGAGCAGGGGGACCTACAATGAGCAGTTCTTC.

The V call is TRBV11-2, the J call TRBJ2-5; 11 bases map to TRBD2. This CDR3 is 17 amino acids long. The trim removed 0 bases at V and 5 bases at J, leaving 8 bases unmatched. Germline V gene sequence: CDR1 SGHAT, CDR2 FQNNGV. Here the CDR3 reads CASSLDLVAGGVETQYF. The DNA for the CDR3 is TGTGCCAGCAGCTTAGATCTAGTAGCGGGAGGGGTTGAGACCCAGTACTTC.

This chain links TRBV6-1 with TRBJ1-2; no definite D call. The V gene's germline CDR1 is MNHNS and CDR2 SASEGT. Trimming took 7 bases from V and 4 from J, leaving 13 bases between them. The CDR3 extends over 13 amino acids. CDR3 loop: CASTKTNSYGYTF. The CDR3 region has the DNA TGTGCCAGCACCAAGACAAACAGCTATGGCTACACCTTC.

This clone showed up just once. The chain is built from TRBV4-1 and TRBJ2-1; 8 bases map to TRBD2. V shed 0 bases and J 2 bases; nucleotides not matched to a gene: 6. The CDR3 contains 17 residues. Germline V gene sequence: CDR1 MGHRA, CDR2 YSYEKL. CDR3: CASSQEASGQPYNEQFF. CDR3 DNA sequence: TGCGCCAGCAGCCAAGAAGCTAGCGGGCAGCCCTACAATGAGCAGTTCTTC.

The gene calls are TRBV7-9 and TRBJ2-5; perhaps D is TRBD1 or TRBD2 (5 bases each). This CDR3 region has 14 residues. Trimming stripped 11 bases from V and 1 base from J, with 17 bases between. Per germline, CDR1 SEHNR and CDR2 FQNEAQ (reference sequence). CDR3 sequence reads: CAGGDNRVQETQYF. CDR3 coding DNA: TGTGCCGGGGGAGACAACCGGGTCCAAGAGACCCAGTACTTC.

The chain recombines TRBV5-1 with TRBJ1-2, with TRBD1 identical over 8 bases. V dropped 4 bases and J dropped 2; count of bases not matched to a gene: 10. The CDR3 spans 16 residues. Per germline, CDR1 SGHRS and CDR2 YFSETQ. CDR3 region: CASSTLPGQDNYGYTF. The DNA of the CDR3 is TGCGCCAGCAGCACATTACCGGGACAGGACAACTATGGCTACACCTTC.

V gene TRBV4-1 combines with J gene TRBJ1-2; TRBD1 matches 10 bases. This CDR3 spans 17 amino acids. Germline V CDR1 and CDR2: MGHRA, YSYEKL. Losses at the gene ends were 1 base for V and 1 base for J; bases not matched to a gene: 6. The CDR3 nucleotides are TGCGCCAGCAGCCAAGCAAAAGACAGGGGGCATAACTATGGCTACACCTTC. Translating gives CASSQAKDRGHNYGYTF.

The chain carries TRBV7-9 and TRBJ1-5, with D possibly being TRBD1 (5 bases). The V gene lost 1 base and the J gene lost 8 bases, with 12 bases spanning the gap. The CDR3 runs to 14 residues. Per germline, CDR1 SEHNR and CDR2 FQNEAQ (reference sequence). The CDR3 loop reads CASSLGSQGEPQHF. In DNA form, the CDR3 reads TGTGCCAGCAGCTTAGGAAGTCAGGGAGAGCCCCAGCATTTT.

This clone appeared a single time. The chain carries TRBV19 and TRBJ1-4, with TRBD1 matching over 9 bases. The germline V gene has CDR1 LNHDA and CDR2 SQIVND (reference sequence). With 6 bases clipped from V and 0 bases from J, the junction kept 5 bases outside the gene matches. This CDR3 is built from 16 residues. CDR3: CASSLGQGATNEKLFF. The CDR3 DNA follows: TGTGCCAGTAGCCTGGGACAGGGTGCAACTAATGAAAAACTGTTTTTT.